A single sample is the source of the 14 T cell receptor beta chains below, sequenced in a study of cytomegalovirus exposure and HLA in healthy donors. Use of 60 Vbeta and 13 Jbeta primers characterized the PCR. TCRdb keeps only in-frame clones here, not all; method: immunoSEQ multiplex PCR. This sample has tens of thousands of clones, with roughly 63% found just once. Sequenced material: PBMCs. The receptors were sampled from a woman in her 30s in good health and CMV-seronegative.

The chain joins TRBV7-8 to TRBJ1-5, with D uncertain. Germline values: CDR1 SGHVS, CDR2 FQNEAQ. Trimming pared 5 bases from V and 5 bases from J, leaving 7 bases between. The length of the CDR3 is 12 residues. Written as DNA, the CDR3 is TGTGCCAGCAGCCCGTCTGATCAGCCCCAGCATTTT. Translation: CASSPSDQPQHF.

The chain couples TRBV28 to TRBJ1-1; TRBD1 aligns across 8 bases. The CDR3 contains 12 residues. The ends lost 8 bases at V and 1 base at J; junction bases unmatched: 0. The germline V gene encodes CDR1 MDHEN and CDR2 SYDVKM. CDR3 in DNA: TGTGCCAGCGGGACAGGGAACACTGAAGCTTTCTTT. It encodes CASGTGNTEAFF.

The rearrangement links TRBV5-1 to TRBJ2-7, with D perhaps matching TRBD2 (5 bases). V was shortened by 4 bases and J by 0 bases, with 14 bases between the two germline ends. CDR1 SGHRS and CDR2 YFSETQ come from the germline V gene. The CDR3 is made up of 15 amino acids. CDR3 protein: CASSAQRMFSYEQYF. The DNA of the CDR3 is TGCGCCAGCAGCGCGCAGCGGATGTTCTCCTACGAGCAGTACTTC.

This chain connects TRBV7-2 to TRBJ2-3; maybe TRBD2 (6 bases). V gave up 2 bases and J gave up 2 bases, with 8 bases separating them. Germline loops: CDR1 SGHTA, CDR2 FQGNSA. The CDR3 sequence is 14 residues long. This chain's CDR3 is CASSLRRDTDTQYF. The CDR3, as DNA: TGTGCCAGCAGCTTAAGGCGGGACACAGATACGCAGTATTTT.

This rearrangement joins TRBV28 to TRBJ2-3, with 8 bases fitting TRBD2. Germline values: CDR1 MDHEN, CDR2 SYDVKM. The CDR3 has 14 amino acids. V was pared by 7 bases and J by 4 bases, with 7 bases of the junction left unmatched. The CDR3 loop is CASIRPGLADTQYF. The CDR3 nucleotides are TGTGCCAGCATCCGACCGGGACTAGCAGATACGCAGTATTTT.

The V gene is TRBV5-1, the J gene TRBJ2-7; the match to TRBD2 covers 7 bases. The V gene end was trimmed by 3 bases and the J gene end by 3 bases; junction bases not matched to a gene: 6. Germline V CDR1 and CDR2: SGHRS, YFSETQ. The CDR3 extends over 14 amino acids. The CDR3, as DNA: TGCGCCAGCAGCTCGGGGACTACCAACTACGAGCAGTACTTC. It encodes CASSSGTTNYEQYF.

The sample holds one count of this clone. The J gene is TRBJ2-3, the V gene TRBV5-8; possibly TRBD2 for D (5 bases). The V and J ends lost 1 base and 4 bases respectively, with 13 bases between them. CDR3 length equals 15 residues. Looked up from germline, CDR1 is SGHTS and CDR2 is YDEGEE. Here the CDR3 DNA reads TGTGCCAGCAGCTTGATAGTTGCGGGCTCAGATACGCAGTATTTT. Translation gives CASSLIVAGSDTQYF.

This chain uses TRBV5-6 with TRBJ2-1; 10 positions match TRBD1. The germline gives CDR1 SGHDT, CDR2 YYEEEE. V lost 0 bases to trimming and J lost 7 bases; unmatched junction nucleotides: 10. This CDR3 is built from 17 residues. CDR3 bases: TGTGCCAGCAGCTTGGATTCCGGGACAGGGGTGTGGAATGAGCAGTTCTTC. The encoded protein is CASSLDSGTGVWNEQFF.

The chain links TRBV7-8 to TRBJ2-5, with D possibly matching TRBD1 (6 bases). The germline V gene encodes CDR1 SGHVS and CDR2 FQNEAQ. V shed 5 bases and J shed 2 bases, with 15 bases lying between them. This CDR3 is built from 15 residues. The DNA of the CDR3 is TGTGCCAGCAGCCCAGGACAGATGAGACAAGAGACCCAGTACTTC. Translating gives CASSPGQMRQETQYF. The full variable domain, its missing parts supplied by reference TRBV7-8 and TRBJ2-5, is GAGVSQSPRYKVAKRGQDVALRCDPISGHVSLFWYQQALGQGPEFLTYFQNEAQLDKSGLPSDRFFAERPEGSVSTLKIQRTQQEDSAVYLCASSPGQMRQETQYFGPGTRLLVL.

The table lists this clone with a count of one. The CDR3 nucleotides are TGTGCCAGCAGTGGACAGGGTTTTGAAGCTTTCTTT. This gives the protein CASSGQGFEAFF. This rearrangement joins TRBV2 to TRBJ1-1, with 7 bases matching TRBD1. The CDR3 covers 12 residues. V shed 4 bases, J shed 7 bases, and the junction held 3 bases outside the gene matches. The germline CDR1 and CDR2 sequences are SNHLY and FYNNEI.

The chain has TRBV5-6 and TRBJ2-3, with 8 bases aligning to TRBD2. Per germline, CDR1 SGHDT and CDR2 YYEEEE. Trimming took 4 bases from V and 4 from J; bases not matched to a gene: 11. There are 16 residues in the CDR3. CDR3 bases: TGTGCCAGCAGCCCGTCAGGCAGCGGGAGTTCAGATACGCAGTATTTT. It yields the protein CASSPSGSGSSDTQYF.

This rearrangement joins TRBV5-1 to TRBJ2-3; 8 bases match TRBD2. Per the germline V gene, CDR1 is SGHRS and CDR2 is YFSETQ. Trimming took 3 bases from V and 8 from J; bases not matched to a gene: 11. This CDR3 comprises 15 residues. The CDR3 coding sequence is TGCGCCAGCAGCTCTGACGGACTAGCTACCGGTACGCAGTATTTT. Translation: CASSSDGLATGTQYF.

The V gene is TRBV2, the J gene TRBJ1-5; 9 bases fit TRBD1. The CDR3 spans 17 residues. Trimming at V came to 0 bases and at J to 7 bases, leaving 10 bases not matched to a gene. Germline CDR1 is SNHLY and CDR2 is FYNNEI. The CDR3: CASSEAGWGTGFQPQHF. In DNA, the CDR3 is TGTGCCAGCAGTGAAGCGGGTTGGGGGACAGGGTTCCAGCCCCAGCATTTT. Using reference TRBV2 and TRBJ1-5 for the parts outside the CDR3, the full variable domain is EPEVTQTPSHQVTQMGQEVILRCVPISNHLYFYWYRQILGQKVEFLVSFYNNEISEKSEIFDDQFSVERPDGSNFTLKIRSTKLEDSAMYFCASSEAGWGTGFQPQHFGDGTRLSIL.

The table lists this clone with a few counts. The genes are TRBV7-2 and TRBJ2-5; 9 nucleotides agree with TRBD2. V was pared by 5 bases and J by 4 bases, with 5 bases of the junction left unmatched. The germline gives CDR1 SGHTA, CDR2 FQGNSA. The CDR3 runs to 14 residues. Written as DNA, the CDR3 is TGTGCCAGCAGCCCCGGGACTAGCAGAGAGACCCAGTACTTC. Encoded protein: CASSPGTSRETQYF.